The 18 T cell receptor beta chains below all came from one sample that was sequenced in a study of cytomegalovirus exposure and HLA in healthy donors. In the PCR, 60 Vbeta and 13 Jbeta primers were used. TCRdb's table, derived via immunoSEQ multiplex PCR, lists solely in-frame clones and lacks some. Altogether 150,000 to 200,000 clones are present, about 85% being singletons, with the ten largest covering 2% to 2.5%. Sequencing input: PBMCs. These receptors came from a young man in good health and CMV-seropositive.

The CDR3 here is CASNVHRSYNEQFF. The CDR3 DNA reads TGTGCCAGTAATGTTCACAGGTCCTACAATGAGCAGTTCTTC. The rearrangement links TRBV19 to TRBJ2-1, with D maybe TRBD1 (5 bases). The CDR3 sequence is 14 residues long. V lost 7 bases and J lost 1, with 11 bases in between. Germline CDR1 and CDR2: LNHDA and SQIVND (reference sequence).

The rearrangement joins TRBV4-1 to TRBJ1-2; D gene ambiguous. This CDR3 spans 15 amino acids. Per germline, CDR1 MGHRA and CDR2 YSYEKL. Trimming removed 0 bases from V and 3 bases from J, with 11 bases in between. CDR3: CASSQDLRAYYGYTF. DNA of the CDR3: TGCGCCAGCAGCCAAGATTTGCGGGCTTACTATGGCTACACCTTC.

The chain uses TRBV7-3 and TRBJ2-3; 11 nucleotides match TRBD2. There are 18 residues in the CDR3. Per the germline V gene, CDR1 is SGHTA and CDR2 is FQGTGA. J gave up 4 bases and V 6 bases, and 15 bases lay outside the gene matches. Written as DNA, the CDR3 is TGTGCCAGCAGGCCGTTGGGGATAGCGGGGGGGCCGGCAGATACGCAGTATTTT. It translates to CASRPLGIAGGPADTQYF.

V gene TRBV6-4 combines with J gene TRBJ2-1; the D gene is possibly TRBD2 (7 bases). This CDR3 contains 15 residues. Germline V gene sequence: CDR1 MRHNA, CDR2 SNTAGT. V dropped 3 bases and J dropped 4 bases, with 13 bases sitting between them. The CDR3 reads CASSDGGGEYNEQFF. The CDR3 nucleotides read TGTGCCAGCAGTGATGGAGGGGGGGAGTACAATGAGCAGTTCTTC.

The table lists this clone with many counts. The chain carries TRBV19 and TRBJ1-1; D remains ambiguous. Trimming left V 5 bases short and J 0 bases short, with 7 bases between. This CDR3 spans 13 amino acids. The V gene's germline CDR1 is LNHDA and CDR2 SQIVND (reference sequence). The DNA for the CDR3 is TGTGCCAGTAGTCTGGGCATGAACACTGAAGCTTTCTTT. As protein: CASSLGMNTEAFF.

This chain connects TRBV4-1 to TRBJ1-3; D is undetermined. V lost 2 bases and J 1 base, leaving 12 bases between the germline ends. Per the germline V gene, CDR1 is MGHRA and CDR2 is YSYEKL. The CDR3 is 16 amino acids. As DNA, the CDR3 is TGCGCCAGCAGCCAACAAGAGTTTTTTTCTGGAAACACCATATATTTT. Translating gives CASSQQEFFSGNTIYF.

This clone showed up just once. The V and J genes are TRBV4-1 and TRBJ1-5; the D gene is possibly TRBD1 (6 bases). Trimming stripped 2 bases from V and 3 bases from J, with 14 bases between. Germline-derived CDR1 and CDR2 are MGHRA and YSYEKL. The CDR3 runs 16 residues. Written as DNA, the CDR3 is TGCGCCAGCAGCCAATTAGGCAGGGGTGACAATCAGCCCCAGCATTTT. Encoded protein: CASSQLGRGDNQPQHF.

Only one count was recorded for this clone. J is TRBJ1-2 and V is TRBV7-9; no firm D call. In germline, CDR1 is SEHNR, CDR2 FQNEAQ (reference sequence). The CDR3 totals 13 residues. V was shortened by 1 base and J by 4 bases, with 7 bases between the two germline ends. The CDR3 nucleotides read TGTGCCAGCAGCTTAGGCGGCATCTATGGCTACACCTTC. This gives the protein CASSLGGIYGYTF.

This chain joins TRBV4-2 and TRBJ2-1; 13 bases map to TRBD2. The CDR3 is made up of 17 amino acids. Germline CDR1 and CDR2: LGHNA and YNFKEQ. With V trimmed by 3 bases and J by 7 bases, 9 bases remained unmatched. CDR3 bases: TGTGCCAGCAGCCAGGGGACTAGCGGGGCCCCGGGGAATGAGCAGTTCTTC. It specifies CASSQGTSGAPGNEQFF.

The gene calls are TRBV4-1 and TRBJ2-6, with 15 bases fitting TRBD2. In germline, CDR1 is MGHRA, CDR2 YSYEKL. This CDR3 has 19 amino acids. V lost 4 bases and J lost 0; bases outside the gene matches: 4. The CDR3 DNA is TGCGCCAGCAGCCGAGGGACTAGCGGGGGGTTCTCTGGGGCCAACGTCCTGACTTTC. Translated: CASSRGTSGGFSGANVLTF.

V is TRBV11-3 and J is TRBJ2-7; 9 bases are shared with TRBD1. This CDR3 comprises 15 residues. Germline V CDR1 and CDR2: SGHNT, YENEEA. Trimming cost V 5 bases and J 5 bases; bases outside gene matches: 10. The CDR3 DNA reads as TGTGCCAGCAGCGCCTACAGGGGGCAAATTGACGAGCAGTACTTC. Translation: CASSAYRGQIDEQYF. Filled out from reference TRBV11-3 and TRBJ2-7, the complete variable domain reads EAGVVQSPRYKIIEKKQPVAFWCNPISGHNTLYWYLQNLGQGPELLIRYENEEAVDDSQLPKDRFSAERLKGVDSTLKIQPAELGDSAVYLCASSAYRGQIDEQYFGPGTRLTVT.

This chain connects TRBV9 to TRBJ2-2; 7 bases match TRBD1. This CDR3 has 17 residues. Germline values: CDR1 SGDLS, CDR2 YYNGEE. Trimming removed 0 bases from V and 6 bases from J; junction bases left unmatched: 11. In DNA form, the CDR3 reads TGTGCCAGCAGCGTAGGGAACAGGGGCAGTATCCCCGGGGAGCTGTTTTTT. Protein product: CASSVGNRGSIPGELFF.

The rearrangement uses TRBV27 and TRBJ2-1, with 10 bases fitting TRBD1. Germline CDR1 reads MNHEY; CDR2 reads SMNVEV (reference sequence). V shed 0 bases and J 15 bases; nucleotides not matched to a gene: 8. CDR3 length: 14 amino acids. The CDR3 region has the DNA TGTGCCAGCAGTTTATCTCCGACAGGGGGCGTTGCGTTCTTC. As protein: CASSLSPTGGVAFF.

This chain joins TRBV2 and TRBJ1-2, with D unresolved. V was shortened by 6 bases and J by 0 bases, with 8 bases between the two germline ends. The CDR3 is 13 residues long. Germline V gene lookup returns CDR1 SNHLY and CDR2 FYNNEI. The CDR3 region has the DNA TGTGCCAGCAGCGGGTACGCTAACTATGGCTACACCTTC. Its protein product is CASSGYANYGYTF.

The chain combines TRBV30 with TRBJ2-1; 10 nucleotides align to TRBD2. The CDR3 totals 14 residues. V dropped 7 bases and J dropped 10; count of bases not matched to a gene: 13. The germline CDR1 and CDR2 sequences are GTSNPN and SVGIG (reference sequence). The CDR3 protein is CASTPSGGAREQFF. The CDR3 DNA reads TGTGCCTCCACGCCCAGCGGGGGGGCCCGGGAGCAGTTCTTC.

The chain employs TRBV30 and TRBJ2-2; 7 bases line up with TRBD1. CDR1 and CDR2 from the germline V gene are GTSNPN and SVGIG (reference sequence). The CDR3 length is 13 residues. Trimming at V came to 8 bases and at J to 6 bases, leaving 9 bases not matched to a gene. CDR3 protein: CARRQGYSGELFF. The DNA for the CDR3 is TGTGCCCGAAGACAGGGATATTCCGGGGAGCTGTTTTTT.

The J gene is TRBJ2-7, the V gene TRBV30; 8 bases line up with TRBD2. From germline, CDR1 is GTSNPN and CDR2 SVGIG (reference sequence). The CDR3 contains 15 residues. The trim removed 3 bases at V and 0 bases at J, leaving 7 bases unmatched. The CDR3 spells CAWSLTGGTSYEQYF. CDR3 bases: TGTGCCTGGAGCCTAACGGGGGGGACCTCCTACGAGCAGTACTTC.

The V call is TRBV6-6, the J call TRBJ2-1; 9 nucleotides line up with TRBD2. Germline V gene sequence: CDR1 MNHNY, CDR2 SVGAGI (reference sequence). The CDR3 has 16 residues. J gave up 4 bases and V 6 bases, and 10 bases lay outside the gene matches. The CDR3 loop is CASRLLSGGSYNEQFF. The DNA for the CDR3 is TGTGCCAGCAGGCTCCTAAGCGGGGGGTCATACAATGAGCAGTTCTTC.